Included here is one TCR beta chain sequence, with context. The sample is drawn from a study of cytomegalovirus exposure and HLA in healthy donors. In the PCR, 60 Vbeta and 13 Jbeta primers were used. Sequencing used immunoSEQ multiplex PCR; TCRdb keeps in-frame clones, though not all of them. This repertoire shows 160,000 or so clones, over 75% found once; its top ten account for more than 0.45%. Trimming shortened V by 0 bases and J by 5 bases, and 7 bases separated the two germline ends. The length of the CDR3 is 13 residues. Germline V lookup: CDR1 MNHEY, CDR2 SMNVEV (reference sequence). This chain joins TRBV27 and TRBJ2-5, with D possibly TRBD1 on 5 matching bases. The source material was PBMCs. This receptor was taken from a woman in her forties or fifties in good health and CMV-seronegative. The CDR3 DNA sequence: TGTGCCAGCAGTTTATCAGGGGCCGAGACCCAGTACTTC. Protein sequence: CASSLSGAETQYF.